What follows are 22 T cell receptor beta chains derived from one specimen sequenced in a study of cytomegalovirus exposure and HLA in healthy donors. The protocol was immunoSEQ multiplex PCR, while the TCRdb copy is restricted to in-frame clones and leaves out a portion. The repertoire has more than 45,000 clones, 80% to 90% of them found once; the top ten carry roughly 15%. Source material: PBMCs. These receptors originate from a woman between 18 and 29 years old in good health and CMV-seronegative.

The J gene is TRBJ1-2, the V gene TRBV2, with D uncertain. V was shortened by 4 bases and J by 4 bases, with 13 bases between the two germline ends. This CDR3 spans 14 amino acids. CDR1 and CDR2 from the germline V gene are SNHLY and FYNNEI. The CDR3 loop reads CASSGAGGLYGYTF. The CDR3 nucleotides are TGTGCCAGCAGTGGGGCAGGAGGCCTCTATGGCTACACCTTC.

This clone has only one observation. The V and J genes are TRBV7-6 and TRBJ2-1, with 12 bases matching TRBD2. V dropped 3 bases and J dropped 3; count of bases not matched to a gene: 3. CDR3 length equals 16 residues. Germline CDR1 is SGHVS and CDR2 is FNYEAQ. This CDR3 reads CASSLEGLAGYNEQFF. The CDR3 nucleotides are TGTGCCAGCAGCTTGGAGGGACTAGCGGGCTACAATGAGCAGTTCTTC. Drawing the rest from reference TRBV7-6 and TRBJ2-1, the complete variable domain is GAGVSQSPRYKVTKRGQDVALRCDPISGHVSLYWYRQALGQGPEFLTYFNYEAQQDKSGLPNDRFSAERPEGSISTLTIQRTEQRDSAMYRCASSLEGLAGYNEQFFGPGTRLTVL.

The V call is TRBV18, the J call TRBJ2-5; D is possibly TRBD2 (6 bases). V was shortened by 3 bases and J by 4 bases, with 15 bases between the two germline ends. The CDR3 consists of 15 residues. The germline gives CDR1 KGHSH, CDR2 LQKENI. The CDR3 loop reads CASSPPGGRGETQYF. The CDR3 coding sequence is TGTGCCAGCTCACCCCCCGGGGGTCGGGGAGAGACCCAGTACTTC.

The V and J genes are TRBV5-4 and TRBJ1-4; 11 nucleotides line up with TRBD1. The CDR3 runs to 16 residues. With V trimmed by 5 bases and J by 5 bases, 8 bases remained unmatched. The germline V gene has CDR1 SGHNT and CDR2 YYREEE (reference sequence). As DNA, the CDR3 is TGTGCCAGCAGAAGGACAGGGGGCGGCTCGAATGAAAAACTGTTTTTT. Amino acids: CASRRTGGGSNEKLFF.

The chain uses TRBV7-2 and TRBJ2-1; D perhaps matches TRBD1 (6 bases). The CDR3 covers 15 residues. Germline assignment: CDR1 SGHTA and CDR2 FQGNSA. V gave up 5 bases and J gave up 7 bases, with 18 bases separating them. This CDR3 reads CASSPRTGTKNEQFF. The DNA for the CDR3 is TGTGCCAGCAGCCCCCGAACAGGGACGAAGAATGAGCAGTTCTTC.

The chain couples TRBV15 to TRBJ2-7; unclear D gene. The length of the CDR3 is 14 residues. Trimming cost V 0 bases and J 3 bases, with 9 bases left between them. The V gene's germline CDR1 is LNHNV and CDR2 YYDKDF (reference sequence). As DNA, the CDR3 is TGTGCCACCAGCAGAGATAGTAGTCTCTACGAGCAGTACTTC. The encoded protein is CATSRDSSLYEQYF. Full variable domain (missing parts from reference TRBV15 and TRBJ2-7): DAMVIQNPRYQVTQFGKPVTLSCSQTLNHNVMYWYQQKSSQAPKLLFHYYDKDFNNEADTPDNFQSRRPNTSFCFLDIRSPGLGDTAMYLCATSRDSSLYEQYFGPGTRLTVT.

The genes are TRBV5-1 and TRBJ1-2, with 7 bases that match TRBD1. Germline V CDR1 and CDR2: SGHRS, YFSETQ. V dropped 4 bases and J dropped 4; count of bases not matched to a gene: 7. The CDR3 is 14 amino acids. The CDR3 DNA sequence: TGCGCCAGCAGCCCGCTAGGGACAGCCTATGGCTACACCTTC. As protein: CASSPLGTAYGYTF.

CDR3 DNA: TGTGCCAGCTCACCACCGATTAGCTCCTACAATGAGCAGTTCTTC. This sequence encodes CASSPPISSYNEQFF. The chain employs TRBV18 and TRBJ2-1, with D uncertain. Trimming left V 0 bases short and J 0 bases short, with 6 bases between. The CDR3 consists of 15 residues. From germline, CDR1 is KGHSH and CDR2 LQKENI.

In this sample, this clone turned up once. The CDR3 loop reads CAWIPRANYGYTF. Written as DNA, the CDR3 is TGTGCCTGGATCCCGAGAGCTAACTATGGCTACACCTTC. The chain is built from TRBV30 and TRBJ1-2; no clear D gene. CDR1 is GTSNPN and CDR2 is SVGIG in the germline V gene (reference sequence). V gave up 4 bases and J gave up 0 bases, with 9 bases separating them. The CDR3 is made up of 13 amino acids.

V gene TRBV7-2 combines with J gene TRBJ2-1, with 11 bases fitting TRBD2. Per the germline V gene, CDR1 is SGHTA and CDR2 is FQGNSA. This CDR3 region has 15 residues. V shed 5 bases and J 6 bases; nucleotides not matched to a gene: 6. CDR3 coding DNA: TGTGCCAGCAGCCCTGTAACTAGCGGGAGCAATGAGCAGTTCTTC. Translated: CASSPVTSGSNEQFF.

The J gene is TRBJ1-5, the V gene TRBV6-6, with 9 bases aligning to TRBD1. V shed 7 bases and J 3 bases; nucleotides not matched to a gene: 10. CDR1 is MNHNY, CDR2 SVGAGI, per germline (reference sequence). CDR3 size: 16 residues. Here the CDR3 reads CASNPPGQGPNQPQHF. CDR3 sequence (DNA): TGTGCCAGCAACCCTCCGGGACAGGGACCCAATCAGCCCCAGCATTTT.

The count of this clone is one. The chain combines TRBV18 with TRBJ2-2; D gene uncertain. Trimming took off 4 bases at V and 0 bases at J, with 9 bases between the two ends. Germline lookup yields CDR1 KGHSH and CDR2 LQKENI. CDR3 length: 15 amino acids. This CDR3 reads CASSRLRSNTGELFF. The CDR3 coding sequence is TGTGCCAGCTCACGGCTCCGATCGAACACCGGGGAGCTGTTTTTT.

The CDR3 region has the DNA TGTGCCTGGAGTGTAGCGCCAGATACGCAGTATTTT. It codes for CAWSVAPDTQYF. The chain is built from TRBV30 and TRBJ2-3; D gene uncertain. V was pared by 0 bases and J by 4 bases, with 5 bases between. This CDR3 is built from 12 residues. The germline gives CDR1 GTSNPN, CDR2 SVGIG (reference sequence).

This clone was detected only a few times. The rearrangement links TRBV27 to TRBJ2-5, with 9 bases matching TRBD2. The CDR3 loop spans 14 amino acids. Germline V gene lookup returns CDR1 MNHEY and CDR2 SMNVEV (reference sequence). With 6 bases clipped from V and 4 bases from J, the junction kept 6 bases outside the gene matches. In DNA, the CDR3 is TGTGCCAGCAGCGCCTTTAGCGGGGGAGAGACCCAGTACTTC. Translated, it gives CASSAFSGGETQYF.

This clone was seen a handful of times. The rearrangement links TRBV6-1 to TRBJ1-5; tentative D call: TRBD1 (6 bases). The CDR3 sequence is 16 residues long. V lost 0 bases to trimming and J lost 2 bases, with 11 bases between them. Germline V gene sequence: CDR1 MNHNS, CDR2 SASEGT. CDR3 coding DNA: TGTGCCAGCAGTGAAGCAGAAGGGGGAGGCAATCAGCCCCAGCATTTT. As protein: CASSEAEGGGNQPQHF.

The chain links TRBV13 to TRBJ2-3; 8 bases are shared with TRBD2. V was clipped by 4 bases and J by 0 bases; unmatched bases: 9. This CDR3 comprises 17 residues. Germline V gene data show CDR1 as PRHDT and CDR2 as FYEKMQ (reference sequence). The CDR3 is CASSSTLAAASTDTQYF. The CDR3 DNA reads TGTGCCAGCAGCTCAACACTAGCGGCCGCAAGCACAGATACGCAGTATTTT. The variable domain in full, completed from reference TRBV13 and TRBJ2-3, reads AAGVIQSPRHLIKEKRETATLKCYPIPRHDTVYWYQQGPGQDPQFLISFYEKMQSDKGSIPDRFSAQQFSDYHSELNMSSLELGDSALYFCASSSTLAAASTDTQYFGPGTRLTVL.

This clone was detected once. The chain is built from TRBV11-1 and TRBJ1-1; D remains unclear. Germline CDR1 reads SGHAT; CDR2 reads FQDESV (reference sequence). This CDR3 has 13 residues. Trimming stripped 4 bases from V and 0 bases from J, with 6 bases between. CDR3: CASSSGVNTEAFF. CDR3 in DNA: TGTGCCAGCAGCTCCGGGGTGAACACTGAAGCTTTCTTT.

The gene calls are TRBV4-3 and TRBJ2-5; 14 bases line up with TRBD2. V lost 4 bases to trimming and J lost 5 bases; unmatched junction nucleotides: 0. The V gene's germline CDR1 is LGHNA and CDR2 YSLEER. This CDR3 spans 14 amino acids. In DNA, the CDR3 is TGCGCCAGCAGCCGACTAGCGGGAGGGGAGACCCAGTACTTC. It translates to CASSRLAGGETQYF.

The V gene is TRBV6-5, the J gene TRBJ2-2; 7 bases are a match to TRBD1. After removal of 4 bases from V and 7 bases from J, the junction contained 12 bases not matched to a gene. The CDR3 loop spans 16 amino acids. CDR1 and CDR2 from the germline V gene are MNHEY and SVGAGI. For the CDR3, the DNA is TGTGCCAGCAGTTCCCCGGGACAGAGCGAGGTCGGGGAGCTGTTTTTT. Protein sequence: CASSSPGQSEVGELFF.

The gene calls are TRBV28 and TRBJ2-3, with TRBD2 matching over 13 bases. V was clipped by 4 bases and J by 5 bases; unmatched bases: 9. From germline, CDR1 is MDHEN and CDR2 SYDVKM. The CDR3 is 17 amino acids. The CDR3 spells CASSSQTSGRDIDTQYF. The CDR3 coding sequence is TGTGCCAGCAGTTCTCAAACTAGCGGGAGGGATATAGATACGCAGTATTTT.

In this sample, this clone turned up once. V and J are TRBV6-5 and TRBJ1-6, with 9 bases identical to TRBD1. V shed 6 bases, J shed 7 bases, and the junction held 7 bases outside the gene matches. Germline V gene sequence: CDR1 MNHEY, CDR2 SVGAGI. This CDR3 is built from 15 residues. The CDR3 loop is CASRPRTGANSPLHF. The CDR3, as DNA: TGTGCCAGCAGACCGCGGACAGGGGCCAATTCACCCCTCCACTTT.

The chain links TRBV7-9 to TRBJ2-1; D may be TRBD2 (5 bases). This CDR3 spans 15 amino acids. CDR1 is SEHNR and CDR2 is FQNEAQ in the germline V gene (reference sequence). Trimming removed 2 bases from V and 4 bases from J, with 12 bases in between. The CDR3 spells CASSLWEPRYNEQFF. CDR3 nucleotides: TGTGCCAGCAGCTTATGGGAGCCGCGATACAATGAGCAGTTCTTC.